The rows below give T cell receptor beta chains drawn from one sample of a study of blood T cells in healthy people across ages. TCRdb recomputed calls from the 5' RACE reads with MiXCR, one row per CDR3 protein. The sample comprises about 650,000 distinct CDR3 sequences, roughly 30% of which are singletons, and approximately 15% rests with the top ten. The material sequenced was blood. Receptors were obtained from a woman aged 80 or over in good health. Both conserved end residues are part of each CDR3. D genes are given only for firm matches. Size is stated for part of the rows, as once, few or many counts, or as a class when the clone is expanded.

-,-,TRBJ2-3,TRBV12-3/TRBV12-4,CASSLRQGWNTGELYF,TGTGCCAGCAGTTTGAGGCAGGGCTGGAACACCGGGGAGCTGTATTTT
TRBD1,many,TRBJ1-1,TRBV20-1,CSALRLGQGNTEAFF,TGCAGTGCCTTAAGACTGGGACAGGGGAACACTGAAGCTTTCTTT
TRBD2,-,TRBJ2-1,TRBV5-1,CASSTGTSGSNEQFF,TGCGCCAGCAGCACCGGGACTAGCGGGAGCAATGAGCAGTTCTTC
-,-,TRBJ2-6,TRBV2,CANSARGAGANVLTF,TGTGCCAACAGCGCGCGTGGGGCTGGGGCCAACGTCCTGACTTTC
TRBD2,-,TRBJ2-1,TRBV19,CASRPWGGEYEQFF,TGTGCCAGTAGGCCCTGGGGGGGTGAGTATGAGCAGTTCTTC
TRBD1,few,TRBJ1-2,TRBV27,CASSLELGQMYGYTF,TGTGCCAGCAGTTTAGAGCTGGGACAGATGTATGGCTACACCTTC
-,few,TRBJ1-6,TRBV6-2/TRBV6-3,CASSYRGQNNSPLHF,TGTGCCAGCAGTTACCGAGGACAGAATAATTCACCCCTCCACTTT
TRBD1,-,TRBJ1-5,TRBV20-1,CSATGTGDQPQHF,TGCAGTGCCACCGGGACAGGGGATCAGCCCCAGCATTTT
-,many,TRBJ2-7,TRBV20-1,CSANQPGGSSYEQYF,TGCAGTGCTAATCAACCAGGGGGGAGCTCCTACGAGCAGTACTTC
-,many,TRBJ2-6,TRBV29-1,CSVRGRDSGANVLTF,TGCAGCGTTCGGGGGCGAGACTCTGGGGCCAACGTCCTGACTTTC
TRBD2,-,TRBJ2-2,TRBV7-2,CASSLRLAGGPRTGELFF,TGTGCCAGCAGCTTAAGACTAGCGGGGGGGCCCCGGACCGGGGAGCTGTTTTTT
-,many,TRBJ2-5,TRBV5-6,CASSPREGGVQETQYF,TGTGCCAGCAGCCCCCGTGAGGGGGGCGTCCAAGAGACCCAGTACTTC
TRBD2,many,TRBJ2-7,TRBV10-3,CAIGAGELSREQYF,TGTGCCATCGGGGCGGGGGAACTTTCACGCGAGCAGTACTTC
TRBD2,many,TRBJ2-1,TRBV20-1,CSASRTSQGEQFF,TGCAGTGCTAGTAGGACTAGCCAGGGTGAGCAGTTCTTC
TRBD1,-,TRBJ2-7,TRBV30,CAWSVQGANEQYF,TGTGCCTGGAGTGTACAGGGGGCGAACGAGCAGTACTTC
-,many,TRBJ2-3,TRBV20-1,CSARGARGSTDTQYF,TGCAGTGCTAGAGGGGCCAGGGGAAGCACAGATACGCAGTATTTT
TRBD1,many,TRBJ2-3,TRBV27,CASSPGAPPGQGAILPISTDTQYF,TGTGCCAGCAGCCCAGGGGCCCCCCCGGGACAGGGGGCTATTCTACCTATTAGCACAGATACGCAGTATTTT
TRBD2,many,TRBJ2-3,TRBV20-1,CSAQSGSAGDVNTQYF,TGCAGTGCTCAATCCGGTTCAGCGGGGGACGTAAATACGCAGTATTTT
-,-,TRBJ1-4,TRBV7-2,CASSSWGGANEKLFF,TGTGCCAGCAGCTCTTGGGGGGGGGCTAATGAAAAACTGTTTTTT
-,many,TRBJ2-7,TRBV28,CASSIYYEQYF,TGTGCCAGCAGTATATACTACGAGCAGTACTTC
-,many,TRBJ1-1,TRBV5-5,CASSGGSAWNTEAFF,TGTGCCAGCAGCGGGGGGTCTGCTTGGAACACTGAAGCTTTCTTT
TRBD1,-,TRBJ2-7,TRBV28,CATGGYEQYF,TGTGCTACAGGGGGCTACGAGCAGTACTTC
TRBD2,few,TRBJ2-7,TRBV20-1,CSASNEAGVSFNEQYF,TGCAGTGCTAGTAATGAAGCGGGGGTGTCTTTTAATGAGCAGTACTTC
TRBD2,once,TRBJ2-1,TRBV4-2,CASSPEREPYNEQFF,TGTGCCAGCAGCCCGGAGCGGGAGCCCTACAATGAGCAGTTCTTC
TRBD1,many,TRBJ1-2,TRBV29-1,CSVIDRGKRGYTF,TGCAGCGTTATCGACAGGGGAAAAAGGGGCTACACCTTC
-,many,TRBJ2-5,TRBV12-3/TRBV12-4,CASTSSLQQETQYF,TGTGCCAGCACCTCCTCCCTCCAGCAAGAGACCCAGTACTTC
TRBD1,-,TRBJ2-1,TRBV10-3,CAISLDRGLGNEQFF,TGTGCCATCAGTCTGGACAGGGGGCTAGGGAATGAGCAGTTCTTC
-,-,TRBJ1-1,TRBV27,CASSVVANTEAFF,TGTGCCAGCAGCGTAGTGGCCAACACTGAAGCTTTCTTT
-,many,TRBJ2-7,TRBV29-1,CSVRDVAYEQYF,TGCAGCGTTAGGGACGTGGCCTACGAGCAGTACTTC
-,many,TRBJ2-3,TRBV7-9,CASSRYSERGTDTQYF,TGTGCCAGCAGCCGCTACTCGGAGAGGGGCACAGATACGCAGTATTTT
TRBD1,many,TRBJ2-1,TRBV15,CATVQDRLSSYNEQFF,TGTGCCACCGTACAGGACAGGCTTAGCTCCTACAATGAGCAGTTCTTC
-,many,TRBJ2-7,TRBV20-1,CSAPLDRSSYEQYF,TGCAGTGCTCCCCTTGACCGGAGCTCCTACGAGCAGTACTTC
-,many,TRBJ2-7,TRBV5-1,CASSLRPGPEPYEQYF,TGCGCCAGCAGCCTGCGGCCGGGCCCAGAACCGTACGAGCAGTACTTC
-,many,TRBJ2-1,TRBV20-1,CSAPTGLRGNEQFF,TGCAGTGCCCCGACGGGGCTTCGGGGCAATGAGCAGTTCTTC
-,many,TRBJ2-5,TRBV12-3/TRBV12-4,CASRRQGGWETQYF,TGTGCCAGCAGGCGACAGGGAGGCTGGGAGACCCAGTACTTC
-,once,TRBJ2-5,TRBV5-1,CASSLVSGPETQYF,TGCGCCAGCAGCTTGGTCTCAGGGCCAGAGACCCAGTACTTC
TRBD2,many,TRBJ2-1,TRBV20-1,CSARLGGWGESSYNEQFF,TGCAGTGCTAGATTGGGGGGGTGGGGTGAGAGCTCCTACAATGAGCAGTTCTTC
-,-,TRBJ2-7,TRBV30,CAWSSFGQEYEQYF,TGTGCCTGGAGTTCCTTCGGACAAGAGTACGAGCAGTACTTC
TRBD1,many,TRBJ1-6,TRBV20-1,CSARDSKTGRGNNSPLHF,TGCAGTGCTAGAGATTCTAAGACAGGGCGAGGGAATAATTCACCCCTCCACTTT
-,-,TRBJ1-2,TRBV30,CARRDTLQANYGYTF,TGTGCCCGTCGGGACACGCTACAAGCTAACTATGGCTACACCTTC
TRBD2,many,TRBJ2-7,TRBV20-1,CSARLGAGGAYEQYF,TGCAGTGCTAGACTCGGGGCGGGGGGGGCCTACGAGCAGTACTTC